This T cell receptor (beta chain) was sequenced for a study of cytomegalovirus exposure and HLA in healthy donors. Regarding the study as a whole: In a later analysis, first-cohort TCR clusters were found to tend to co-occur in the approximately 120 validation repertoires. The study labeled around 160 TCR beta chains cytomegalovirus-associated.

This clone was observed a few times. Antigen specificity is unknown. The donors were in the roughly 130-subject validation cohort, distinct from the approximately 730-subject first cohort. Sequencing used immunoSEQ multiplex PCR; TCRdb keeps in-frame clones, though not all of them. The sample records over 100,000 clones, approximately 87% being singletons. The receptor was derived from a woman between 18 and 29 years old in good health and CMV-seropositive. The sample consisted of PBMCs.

The CDR3 is CASSLGGAGLRNGYTF. The CDR3 DNA follows: TGTGCCAGCAGCTTAGGCGGGGCCGGATTAAGGAATGGCTACACCTTC. This sequence joins TRBV11-2 and TRBJ1-2, with TRBD1 as a possible D gene (5 bases). The CDR3 length is 16 residues. Between the trimmed V and J ends, which lost 1 base and 6 bases, there was a span of 18 bases. Germline lookup yields CDR1 SGHAT and CDR2 FQNNGV.